One and the same sample provided the 16 T cell receptor beta chains below, sequenced in a study of blood T cells in healthy people across ages. The use of a sample-barcoded 5' primer and a J-beta primer mix characterized a second PCR of roughly 6 to 11 cycles. Using its own MiXCR run on the 5' RACE reads, TCRdb lists one record per CDR3 protein. Here the sample spans some 1.8 million distinct CDR3 sequences, approximately 39% being singletons. Source material: blood. The receptors originated from a human donor in good health.

A few counts support this clonotype. The genes are TRBV12-3 or TRBV12-4 and TRBJ2-1; 8 bases map to TRBD1. V was pared by 5 bases and J by 7 bases, with 10 bases of the junction left unmatched. The CDR3 length is 15 residues. The CDR3 protein is CASSLGQGWRNEQFF. The CDR3 nucleotides are TGTGCCAGCAGTCTAGGACAGGGATGGAGAAATGAGCAGTTCTTC.

This clonotype was detected only a few times. V is TRBV28 and J is TRBJ2-7; TRBD2 might be the D (5 bases). V lost 4 bases to trimming and J lost 3 bases, with 22 bases between them. This CDR3 spans 17 amino acids. The germline gives CDR1 MDHEN, CDR2 SYDVKM. CDR3 DNA sequence: TGTGCCAGCAGTTCTAGCCGAGACGACGGTATTTTCTACGAGCAGTACTTC. Protein product: CASSSSRDDGIFYEQYF. Full variable domain (remainder filled in from reference TRBV28 and TRBJ2-7): DVKVTQSSRYLVKRTGEKVFLECVQDMDHENMFWYRQDPGLGLRLIYFSYDVKMKEKGDIPEGYSVSREKKERFSLILESASTNQTSMYLCASSSSRDDGIFYEQYFGPGTRLTVT.

The rearrangement links TRBV7-9 to TRBJ1-2; tentatively, D is TRBD1 (5 bases). The CDR3 is 13 amino acids. Germline V gene lookup returns CDR1 SEHNR and CDR2 FQNEAQ (reference sequence). Between the trimmed V and J ends, which lost 9 bases and 3 bases, there was a span of 14 bases. The CDR3 region is CASPDDSDYGYTF. CDR3 sequence (DNA): TGTGCCAGTCCGGATGACAGTGACTATGGCTACACCTTC.

The chain is built from TRBV15 and TRBJ1-4; no clear D. Germline V CDR1 and CDR2: LNHNV, YYDKDF (reference sequence). There are 15 residues in the CDR3. The V end was cut by 1 base, the J end by 2 bases, with 8 bases between. The CDR3 region is CATSRVRQTNEKLFF. DNA of the CDR3: TGTGCCACCAGCAGAGTTCGCCAGACTAATGAAAAACTGTTTTTT.

This clonotype was recorded a few times. The gene calls are TRBV4-3 and TRBJ2-7; 12 positions match TRBD2. Trimming removed 3 bases from V and 4 bases from J; junction bases left unmatched: 7. From germline, CDR1 is LGHNA and CDR2 YSLEER. The CDR3 spans 16 residues. In DNA, the CDR3 is TGCGCCAGCAGCCATGTTACTAGCGGGGGGACGTACGAGCAGTACTTC. Encoded protein: CASSHVTSGGTYEQYF.

This clonotype was observed a handful of times. The genes are TRBV6-5 and TRBJ2-7; D might be TRBD1 (6 bases). The CDR3 is 15 residues long. Germline CDR1 MNHEY, CDR2 SVGAGI. Trimming stripped 6 bases from V and 3 bases from J, with 18 bases between. CDR3 in amino acids: CASRRVPGQIYEQYF. The CDR3 DNA reads as TGTGCCAGCAGGCGGGTACCGGGACAAATCTACGAGCAGTACTTC.

In its sample, this clonotype was seen a few times. In nucleotides, the CDR3 is TGTGCCAGCAGCTTTCTTCAGGACAGGGAGCAGTTCTTC. As protein: CASSFLQDREQFF. The chain uses TRBV7-9 and TRBJ2-1; TRBD1 agrees at 7 bases. V was pared by 3 bases and J by 10 bases, with 6 bases of the junction left unmatched. The CDR3 covers 13 residues. Looked up from germline, CDR1 is SEHNR and CDR2 is FQNEAQ (reference sequence).

This clonotype has a count of ten or more. This sequence joins TRBV7-9 and TRBJ1-2; TRBD1 matches 7 bases. The CDR3 length is 15 residues. The trim removed 5 bases at V and 5 bases at J, leaving 11 bases unmatched. In germline, CDR1 is SEHNR, CDR2 FQNEAQ (reference sequence). CDR3 bases: TGTGCCAGCAGCCCAGGGACAGCAGACTTTTATGGCTACACCTTC. Amino acids: CASSPGTADFYGYTF.

This clonotype occurred a few times. The chain carries TRBV5-1 and TRBJ2-1, with D possibly matching TRBD1 (5 bases). The CDR3 contains 13 residues. Germline assignment: CDR1 SGHRS and CDR2 YFSETQ. V was trimmed by 2 bases and J by 8 bases, leaving 11 bases between them. In DNA form, the CDR3 reads TGCGCCAGCAGCTTAAGTAGCAGGGATGAGCAGTTCTTC. Residues: CASSLSSRDEQFF.

The chain links TRBV20-1 to TRBJ2-2; 7 bases agree with TRBD1. Trimming cost V 3 bases and J 3 bases; bases outside gene matches: 10. Germline assignment: CDR1 DFQATT and CDR2 SNEGSKA (reference sequence). The CDR3 spans 16 residues. The chain's CDR3 is CSARGETGMDTGELFF. CDR3 DNA: TGCAGTGCTAGGGGGGAGACAGGGATGGACACCGGGGAGCTGTTTTTT.

V gene TRBV6-1 combines with J gene TRBJ2-5; D is uncertain. CDR1 is MNHNS and CDR2 is SASEGT in the germline V gene. CDR3 length: 14 amino acids. The germline V and J ends were trimmed by 7 bases and 2 bases, with 14 bases remaining between them. The DNA for the CDR3 is TGTGCCAGCACCATCGGCGTCCGACAAGAGACCCAGTACTTC. It is translated as CASTIGVRQETQYF.

The chain carries TRBV25-1 and TRBJ2-1, with D possibly matching TRBD2 (7 bases). The ends were cut back, 1 base at V and 6 bases at J, with 13 bases in the middle. Germline-derived CDR1 and CDR2 are MGHDK and SYGVNS. The CDR3 consists of 15 residues. The DNA for the CDR3 is TGTGCCAGCAGTGAATGGGGGGGGGCGGGCAATGAGCAGTTCTTC. Protein: CASSEWGGAGNEQFF.

In this sample, this clonotype turned up a few times. V and J are TRBV7-8 and TRBJ2-7, with D tentatively TRBD1 (6 bases). The V end was cut by 2 bases, the J end by 4 bases, with 18 bases between. Germline CDR1 is SGHVS and CDR2 is FQNEAQ. CDR3 length: 16 amino acids. The CDR3 sequence: CASSLNMGALFYEQYF. In DNA form, the CDR3 reads TGTGCCAGCAGCTTAAATATGGGGGCCCTCTTTTACGAGCAGTACTTC.

This clonotype was picked up many times. The rearrangement links TRBV6-5 to TRBJ2-3; 10 nucleotides line up with TRBD2. Germline loops: CDR1 MNHEY, CDR2 SVGAGI. CDR3 length: 17 amino acids. V lost 4 bases to trimming and J lost 1 base; unmatched junction nucleotides: 8. Here the CDR3 reads CASSSGLAAVGTDTQYF. The CDR3 nucleotides are TGTGCCAGCAGTTCCGGACTAGCGGCGGTCGGCACAGATACGCAGTATTTT.

The table lists this clonotype with many counts. The chain links TRBV7-2 to TRBJ1-2; 9 nucleotides line up with TRBD1. This CDR3 is 15 amino acids long. With V trimmed by 0 bases and J by 7 bases, 6 bases remained unmatched. The germline V gene has CDR1 SGHTA and CDR2 FQGNSA. CDR3 DNA sequence: TGTGCCAGCAGCTTAGCGCCGGACAGGGGTCTTGGCTACACCTTC. This gives the protein CASSLAPDRGLGYTF.

At least ten counts were recorded for this clonotype. The chain links TRBV6-1 to TRBJ2-7; 9 bases fit TRBD1. Trimming cost V 2 bases and J 3 bases; bases outside gene matches: 8. CDR1 is MNHNS and CDR2 is SASEGT in the germline V gene. This CDR3 has 16 residues. In nucleotides, the CDR3 is TGTGCCAGCAGTGAACGGGACAGGGTGGAGGGCTACGAGCAGTACTTC. Translation: CASSERDRVEGYEQYF.